Detailed here is one TCR beta chain. These data come from a study of CD8 T cells in Susac syndrome. CDR1 is MGHDK, CDR2 SYGVNS, per germline. Trimming left V 4 bases short and J 7 bases short, with 13 bases between. CDR3 length: 13 residues. RNA was extracted with the RNeasy kit, and a quantity of roughly 0.5 to 1 ug was reverse transcribed using random hexamers. TCRdb re-derived calls from the immunoSEQ multiplex PCR reads in MiXCR, one entry per CDR3 protein. The sample lists about 120,000 distinct CDR3 sequences; roughly 94% were seen once. The sequencing input was CD4+ T cells from PBMCs. This rearrangement joins TRBV25-1 to TRBJ1-1, with D tentatively TRBD1 (6 bases). This TCR came from a human donor in good health. CDR3 protein: CASSGDTSSEAFF. CDR3 sequence (DNA): TGTGCCAGCAGTGGGGACACCTCTAGTGAAGCTTTCTTT.